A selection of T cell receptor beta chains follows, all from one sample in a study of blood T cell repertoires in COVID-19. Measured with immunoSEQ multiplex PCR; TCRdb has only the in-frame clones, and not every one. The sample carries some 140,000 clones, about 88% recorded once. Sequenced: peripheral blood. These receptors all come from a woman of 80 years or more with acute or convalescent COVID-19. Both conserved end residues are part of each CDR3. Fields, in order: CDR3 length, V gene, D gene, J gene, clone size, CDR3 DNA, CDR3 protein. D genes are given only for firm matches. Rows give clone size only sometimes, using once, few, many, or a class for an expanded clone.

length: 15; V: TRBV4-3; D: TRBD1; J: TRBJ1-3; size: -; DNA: TGCGCCAGCAGCCAAGTAGCAGGGGGCAGAAACACCATATATTTT; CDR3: CASSQVAGGRNTIYF
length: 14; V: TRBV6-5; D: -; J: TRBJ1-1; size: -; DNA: TGTGCCAGCAGTTACTCGAGGGAGAACACTGAAGCTTTCTTT; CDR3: CASSYSRENTEAFF
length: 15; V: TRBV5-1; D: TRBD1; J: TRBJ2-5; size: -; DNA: TGCGCCAGCAGCTTGGGATGGACAGGGAAAGAGACCCAGTACTTC; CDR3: CASSLGWTGKETQYF
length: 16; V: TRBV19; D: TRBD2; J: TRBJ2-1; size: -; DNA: TGTGCCACCACACCGGGGGGGGGATCCTCCTACAATGAGCAGTTCTTC; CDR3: CATTPGGGSSYNEQFF
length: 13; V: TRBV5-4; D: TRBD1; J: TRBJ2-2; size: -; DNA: TGTGCCAGCAGCCGGACAGGAGTCGGGGAGCTGTTTTTT; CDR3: CASSRTGVGELFF
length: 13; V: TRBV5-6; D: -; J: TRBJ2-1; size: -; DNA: TGTGCCAGCGGGAGCATAAACAACAATGAGCAGTTCTTC; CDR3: CASGSINNNEQFF
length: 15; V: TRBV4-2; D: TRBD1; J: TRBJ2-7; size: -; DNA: TGTGCCAGCAGCCAAGATGTGGACAGGGCCTACGAGCAGTACTTC; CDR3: CASSQDVDRAYEQYF
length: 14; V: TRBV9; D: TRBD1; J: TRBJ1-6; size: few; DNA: TGTGCCAGCAGCGTCGGGGACAGCTATTCACCCCTCCACTTT; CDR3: CASSVGDSYSPLHF
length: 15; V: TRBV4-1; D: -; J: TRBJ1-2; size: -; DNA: TGCGCCAGCAGCCAAGGGGAGGGGATTAACTATGGCTACACCTTC; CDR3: CASSQGEGINYGYTF
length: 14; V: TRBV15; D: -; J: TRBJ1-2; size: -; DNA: TGTGCCACCAGCAGAGGAACAGGGTTGGATGGCTACACCTTC; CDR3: CATSRGTGLDGYTF
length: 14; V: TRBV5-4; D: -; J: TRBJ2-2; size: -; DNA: TGTGCCAGCAGCTTGGCAGGAAACACCGGGGAGCTGTTTTTT; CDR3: CASSLAGNTGELFF
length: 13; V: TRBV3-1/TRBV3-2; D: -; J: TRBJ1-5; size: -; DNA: TGTGCCAGCTCCGACCAGGGTTTTCAGCCCCAGCATTTT; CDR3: CASSDQGFQPQHF
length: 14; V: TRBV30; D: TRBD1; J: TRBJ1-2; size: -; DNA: TGTGCCTGGACCACAGGGGTAGGGTACTATGGCTACACCTTC; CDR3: CAWTTGVGYYGYTF
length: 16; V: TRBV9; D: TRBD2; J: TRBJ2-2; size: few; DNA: TGTGCCAGCAGCGTATTGAGCGGGGGGAACACCGGGGAGCTGTTTTTT; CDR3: CASSVLSGGNTGELFF
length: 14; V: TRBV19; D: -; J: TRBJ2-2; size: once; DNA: TGTGCCAGTAGGTTGGGACTTAACACCGGGGAGCTGTTTTTT; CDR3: CASRLGLNTGELFF
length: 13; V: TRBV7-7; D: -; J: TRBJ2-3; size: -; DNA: TGTGCTAGCAGCGCCTCAGTCACAGATACGCAGTATTTT; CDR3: CASSASVTDTQYF
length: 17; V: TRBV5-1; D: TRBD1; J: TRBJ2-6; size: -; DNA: TGCGCCAGCAGCCGACTGGCCTTCCCCGGGACAGGGATAGTCCTGACTTTC; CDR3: CASSRLAFPGTGIVLTF
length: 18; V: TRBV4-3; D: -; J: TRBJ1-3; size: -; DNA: TGCGCCAGCAGCCAAGATTTGGCAGGGTCTGGCTCTGGAAACACCATATATTTT; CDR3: CASSQDLAGSGSGNTIYF
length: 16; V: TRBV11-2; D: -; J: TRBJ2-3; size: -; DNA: TGTGCCAGCAGCCCAGATGGAGAATTTAACACAGATACGCAGTATTTT; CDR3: CASSPDGEFNTDTQYF
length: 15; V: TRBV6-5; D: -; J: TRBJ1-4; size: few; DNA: TGTGCCAGCAGTCGGCAGGGTCGTTCTAATGAAAAACTGTTTTTT; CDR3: CASSRQGRSNEKLFF
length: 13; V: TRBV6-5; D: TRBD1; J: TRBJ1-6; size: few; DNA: TGTGCCAGCAGGGGACAGAATAATTCACCCCTCCACTTT; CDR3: CASRGQNNSPLHF
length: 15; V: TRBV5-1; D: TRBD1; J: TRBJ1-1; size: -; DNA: TGCGCCAGCAGCCCCACGGGACAGCCCATGGGTGAAGCTTTCTTT; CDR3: CASSPTGQPMGEAFF
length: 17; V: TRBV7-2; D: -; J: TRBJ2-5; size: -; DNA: TGTGCCAGCAGCTTAGCCCCCCCTAAGTTCGTTAAAGAGACCCAGTACTTC; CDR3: CASSLAPPKFVKETQYF
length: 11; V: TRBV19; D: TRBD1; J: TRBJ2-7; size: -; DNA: TGTGCCAGCCAGGGGGCTGGCGAGCAGTACTTC; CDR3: CASQGAGEQYF
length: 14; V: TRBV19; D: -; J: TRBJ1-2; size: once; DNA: TGTGCCAGTAGCCGCGACAGTACTAACTATGGCTACACCTTC; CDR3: CASSRDSTNYGYTF
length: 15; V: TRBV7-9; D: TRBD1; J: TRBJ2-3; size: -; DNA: TGTGCCAGCAGCAGACAGGGGACGGGCACAGATACGCAGTATTTT; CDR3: CASSRQGTGTDTQYF
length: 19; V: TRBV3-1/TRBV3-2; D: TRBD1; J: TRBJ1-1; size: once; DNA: TGTGCCAGCAGCCAAGATGGGGTAGGGACAGGGGACATGAACACTGAAGCTTTCTTT; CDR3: CASSQDGVGTGDMNTEAFF
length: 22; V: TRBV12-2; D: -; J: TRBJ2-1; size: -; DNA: TGTGCAAGTCGCTTAGCGGAATTCCCTCGGGACAATAGGATACGCTCCTACAATGAGCAGTTCTTC; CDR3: CASRLAEFPRDNRIRSYNEQFF
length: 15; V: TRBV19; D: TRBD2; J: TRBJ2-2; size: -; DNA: TGTGCCAGTAGTAGAAGCGGGGCGAACACCGGGGAGCTGTTTTTT; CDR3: CASSRSGANTGELFF
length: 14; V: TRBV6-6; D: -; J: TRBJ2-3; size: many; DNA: TGTGCCAGCAGTTTACAGAGGGAGACAGATACGCAGTATTTT; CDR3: CASSLQRETDTQYF
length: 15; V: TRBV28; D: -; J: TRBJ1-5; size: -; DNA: TGTGCCAGTACGATCGGGGGTTATAGCAATCAGCCCCAGCATTTT; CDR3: CASTIGGYSNQPQHF
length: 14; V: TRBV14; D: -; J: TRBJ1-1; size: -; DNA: TGTGCCAGCAGCCAAGCAATGCTCGGCACTGAAGCTTTCTTT; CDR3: CASSQAMLGTEAFF
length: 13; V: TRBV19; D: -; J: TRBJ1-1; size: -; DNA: TGTGCCAGTAGTATGTCGGGATACACTGAAGCTTTCTTT; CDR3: CASSMSGYTEAFF
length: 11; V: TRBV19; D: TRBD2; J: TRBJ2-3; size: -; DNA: TGTGCCAGTAGCCGGGGGGGGCCTAAGTATTTT; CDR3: CASSRGGPKYF
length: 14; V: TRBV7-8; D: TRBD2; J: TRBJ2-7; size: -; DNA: TGTGCCAGCAGCCGGACTAGCGGTAACTACGAGCAGTACTTC; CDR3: CASSRTSGNYEQYF
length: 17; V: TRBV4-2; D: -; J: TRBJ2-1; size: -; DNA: TGTGCCAGCAGCCAAGTGGCGGGGTGGTTAAATTACAATGAGCAGTTCTTC; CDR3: CASSQVAGWLNYNEQFF
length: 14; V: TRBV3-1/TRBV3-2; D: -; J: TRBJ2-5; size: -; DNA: TGTGCCAGCAGCCTGTGGAGGGGGCAGGAGACCCAGTACTTC; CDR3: CASSLWRGQETQYF
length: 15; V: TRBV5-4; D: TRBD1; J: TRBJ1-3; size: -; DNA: TGTGCCAGCAGCTTCCAGGGGGCTTCTGGAAACACCATATATTTT; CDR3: CASSFQGASGNTIYF
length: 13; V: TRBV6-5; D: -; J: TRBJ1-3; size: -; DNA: TGTGCCAGCAGTCTCTTTTCTGGAAACACCATATATTTT; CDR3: CASSLFSGNTIYF
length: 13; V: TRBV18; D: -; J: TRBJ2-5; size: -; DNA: TGTGCCAGCTCACCCGGAGTCCAAGAGACCCAGTACTTC; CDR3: CASSPGVQETQYF
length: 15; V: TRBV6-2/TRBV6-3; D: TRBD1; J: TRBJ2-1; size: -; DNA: TGTGCCAGCAGTTACGACAGGGGGGTAGGGAATGAGCAGTTCTTC; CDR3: CASSYDRGVGNEQFF
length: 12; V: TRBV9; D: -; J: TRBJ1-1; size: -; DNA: TGTGCCAGCAGCGTGACAGGAGGTGAAGCTTTCTTT; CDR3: CASSVTGGEAFF
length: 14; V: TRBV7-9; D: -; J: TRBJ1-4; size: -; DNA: TGTGCCAGCAGCTTATCAGGGACAAATGAAAAACTGTTTTTT; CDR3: CASSLSGTNEKLFF
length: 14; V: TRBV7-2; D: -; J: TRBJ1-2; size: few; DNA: TGTGCCAGCAGCCCCATACGACAGGAAAATGGCTACACCTTC; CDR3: CASSPIRQENGYTF
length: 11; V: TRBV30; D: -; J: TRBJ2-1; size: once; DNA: TGTGCCTGGAGTCTTGGTGGACTCTCGTTCTTC; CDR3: CAWSLGGLSFF
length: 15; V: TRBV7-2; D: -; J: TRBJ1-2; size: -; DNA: TGTGCCAGCAGCTTAGACGGGAGAAGGGCGGATGGCTACACCTTC; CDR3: CASSLDGRRADGYTF
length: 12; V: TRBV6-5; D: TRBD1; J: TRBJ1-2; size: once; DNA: TGTGCCAGCAGGGGGACAGCCCAAGGGTACACCTTC; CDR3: CASRGTAQGYTF
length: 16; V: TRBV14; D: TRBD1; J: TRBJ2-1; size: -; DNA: TGTGCCAGCAGCCAGAGAACAGGGGGAGTCTACAATGAGCAGTTCTTC; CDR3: CASSQRTGGVYNEQFF
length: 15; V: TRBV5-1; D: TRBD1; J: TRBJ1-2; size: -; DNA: TGCGCCAGCAGCAAGGACAGGGGGGTGAGCTATGGCTACACCTTC; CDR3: CASSKDRGVSYGYTF
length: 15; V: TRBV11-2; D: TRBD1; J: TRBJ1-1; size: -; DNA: TGTGCCAGCAGCCCACAGGGGAGTATGAACACTGAAGCTTTCTTT; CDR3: CASSPQGSMNTEAFF